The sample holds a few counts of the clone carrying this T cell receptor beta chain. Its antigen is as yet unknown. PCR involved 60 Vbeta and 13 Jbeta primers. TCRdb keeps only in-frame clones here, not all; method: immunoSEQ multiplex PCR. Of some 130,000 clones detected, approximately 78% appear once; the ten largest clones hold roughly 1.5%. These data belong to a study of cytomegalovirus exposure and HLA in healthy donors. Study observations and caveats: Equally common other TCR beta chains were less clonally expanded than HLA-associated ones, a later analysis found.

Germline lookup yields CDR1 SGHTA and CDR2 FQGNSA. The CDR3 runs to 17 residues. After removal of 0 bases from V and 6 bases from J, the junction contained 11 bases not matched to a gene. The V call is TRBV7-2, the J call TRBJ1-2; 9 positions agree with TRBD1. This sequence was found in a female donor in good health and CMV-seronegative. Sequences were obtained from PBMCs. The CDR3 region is CASSLASPGQGQNGYTF. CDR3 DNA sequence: TGTGCCAGCAGCTTAGCCTCCCCCGGACAGGGGCAGAATGGCTACACCTTC.